This T cell receptor (beta chain) was identified in a study of shared clonotypes between healthy human individuals. Findings and limits, study-wide: Relative to clonotypes present in all four donors, those not shared had lower generation probabilities.

The repertoire was sequenced with immunoSEQ multiplex PCR; TCRdb's copy has only in-frame clones and lacks some. This sample has approximately 1.5 million clones, with approximately 98.5% found just once. To note about this clone: Its antigen is still unknown. The DNA is left out, because the CDR3 cannot be placed on it with certainty; the CDR3 is given as TCRdb lists it.

Splitting of CD4+ cells produced CD45RA+ naive and CD45RA-negative memory subsets. The CDR3 length is 16 residues, termini included. Looked up from germline, CDR1 is MNHNY and CDR2 is SVGAGI (reference sequence). The TCR originated in a man aged 25 to 45 in good health. Sequences were obtained from naive CD4+ T cells sorted from blood. The sample's subset: CD45RA+ positively selected. The chain employs TRBV6-6 and TRBJ1-5; TRBD1, as called in the table, went unchecked against the DNA. CDR3 amino acids: CASSSSTGTGSQPQHF.